Listed below are T cell receptor beta chains from one sample, sequenced in a study of T cell changes during pregnancy in multiple sclerosis. TCRdb's table, derived via immunoSEQ multiplex PCR, lists solely in-frame clones and lacks some. The table has roughly 59,000 clones, approximately 90% seen once. This specimen was peripheral blood, taken in the third trimester of pregnancy. These receptors originate from a female donor in good health, enrolled as a control in a pregnancy study. CDR3s include the opening cysteine and the closing phenylalanine or tryptophan. Each record gives: D gene, clone size, V gene, CDR3 length, J gene, CDR3 protein, CDR3 DNA. D genes are given only for firm matches. The listing skips clone size in some rows; elsewhere it reads once, few, many or a size class.

TRBD1	.	TRBV19	14	TRBJ1-2	CASTHRGRDYGYTF	TGTGCCAGTACTCACAGGGGGCGCGACTATGGCTACACCTTC
.	.	TRBV7-2	16	TRBJ1-5	CASSFIGGAGYQPQHF	TGTGCCAGCAGCTTCATTGGGGGCGCAGGGTATCAGCCCCAGCATTTT
.	.	TRBV5-5	15	TRBJ2-1	CASSLGQAGGNEQFF	TGTGCCAGCAGCTTGGGACAGGCTGGGGGCAATGAGCAGTTCTTC
.	.	TRBV7-9	14	TRBJ1-1	CASSLEGTSGAAFF	TGTGCCAGCAGCTTAGAAGGGACAAGTGGTGCCGCTTTCTTT
.	.	TRBV7-2	16	TRBJ2-2	CASSQSGTMNTGELFF	TGTGCCAGCAGCCAGAGCGGTACTATGAACACCGGGGAGCTGTTTTTT
TRBD1	.	TRBV28	17	TRBJ2-7	CASSYGGTGVRPYEQYF	TGTGCCAGCAGTTATGGGGGGACAGGGGTGCGTCCCTACGAGCAGTACTTC
TRBD1	.	TRBV30	12	TRBJ1-2	CAWGQGVYGYTF	TGTGCCTGGGGACAGGGAGTCTATGGCTACACCTTC
TRBD1	once	TRBV7-9	12	TRBJ1-1	CASKTGVTEAFF	TGTGCCAGCAAGACAGGGGTAACTGAAGCTTTCTTT
.	once	TRBV29-1	12	TRBJ1-1	CSVGKGETEAFF	TGCAGCGTTGGGAAGGGGGAAACTGAAGCTTTCTTT
.	.	TRBV6-5	13	TRBJ1-2	CASSYPGVGGYTF	TGTGCCAGCAGTTACCCCGGGGTCGGGGGCTACACCTTC
.	.	TRBV5-8	15	TRBJ1-1	CASSFFVRVSQVAFF	TGTGCCAGCAGCTTCTTTGTCAGGGTCAGTCAAGTGGCTTTCTTT
TRBD1	.	TRBV4-2	18	TRBJ2-7	CASSLHLGIMGQTYEQYF	TGTGCCAGCAGCCTCCATCTAGGGATCATGGGACAGACGTACGAGCAGTACTTC
.	.	TRBV11-1	14	TRBJ1-2	CASSLEAVPGGYTF	TGTGCCAGCAGCTTAGAGGCCGTGCCCGGGGGCTACACCTTC
TRBD2	.	TRBV11-2	14	TRBJ2-3	CASSHRGGADTQYF	TGTGCCAGCAGCCACCGGGGGGGGGCAGATACGCAGTATTTT
.	few	TRBV6-5	11	TRBJ1-1	CASSTGWAAFF	TGTGCCAGCAGTACGGGGTGGGCAGCTTTCTTT
.	.	TRBV5-1	13	TRBJ2-2	CASRASDTGELFF	TGCGCCAGCAGGGCTAGCGACACCGGGGAGCTGTTTTTT
.	.	TRBV10-3	16	TRBJ2-2	CAISEGVQGGTGELFF	TGTGCCATCAGTGAAGGCGTACAGGGTGGCACCGGGGAGCTGTTTTTT
.	.	TRBV5-8	18	TRBJ2-7	CASSRGLERTFISYEQYF	TGTGCCAGCAGCCGGGGACTCGAGCGGACCTTTATTTCCTACGAGCAGTACTTC
.	.	TRBV9	14	TRBJ1-3	CASSDSVSGNTIYF	TGTGCCAGCTCAGACAGTGTGTCTGGAAACACCATATATTTT
.	.	TRBV9	16	TRBJ2-3	CASSASGGTRPDTQYF	TGTGCCAGCAGCGCCTCAGGAGGGACTCGCCCGGATACGCAGTATTTT
TRBD2	.	TRBV28	18	TRBJ2-3	CASSSPRKGGGWEDTQYF	TGTGCCAGCAGTTCCCCGAGGAAAGGCGGGGGGTGGGAAGATACGCAGTATTTT
TRBD1	.	TRBV6-6	14	TRBJ2-7	CASTLGQALYEQYF	TGTGCCAGCACCCTAGGACAGGCCTTGTACGAGCAGTACTTC
.	.	TRBV9	12	TRBJ2-3	CASRGLTDTQYF	TGTGCCAGCAGGGGGCTCACAGATACGCAGTATTTT
TRBD1	.	TRBV19	13	TRBJ1-1	CASSKTGGTEAFF	TGTGCCAGTAGTAAGACAGGGGGAACTGAAGCTTTCTTT
TRBD2	.	TRBV5-4	16	TRBJ2-2	CASSLGRAGAIGELFF	TGTGCCAGCAGCTTGGGTCGAGCGGGGGCCATCGGGGAGCTGTTTTTT
TRBD1	.	TRBV7-2	17	TRBJ1-1	CASSPPDRDILNTEAFF	TGTGCCAGCAGCCCACCAGACAGGGACATCCTGAACACTGAAGCTTTCTTT
.	.	TRBV11-2	15	TRBJ1-2	CASSAHPGQPYGYTF	TGTGCCAGCAGCGCCCATCCGGGACAACCCTATGGCTACACCTTC
.	.	TRBV5-5	14	TRBJ1-5	CASSFGAGNQPQHF	TGTGCCAGCAGCTTTGGGGCCGGCAATCAGCCCCAGCATTTT
TRBD1	.	TRBV5-4	14	TRBJ2-7	CASSLWTGPPEQYF	TGTGCCAGCAGCTTGTGGACAGGGCCCCCGGAGCAGTACTTC
TRBD2	.	TRBV19	15	TRBJ2-2	CASLLAGGNTGELFF	TGTGCCAGTTTGCTAGCGGGGGGGAACACCGGGGAGCTGTTTTTT
TRBD1	few	TRBV7-2	12	TRBJ1-1	CASSWTGGASFF	TGTGCCAGCAGCTGGACAGGGGGCGCCTCTTTCTTT
.	.	TRBV2	13	TRBJ2-2	CASKELRTGELFF	TGTGCCAGCAAAGAGCTTCGAACCGGGGAGCTGTTTTTT
.	.	TRBV19	10	TRBJ2-7	CASRAQWQYF	TGTGCCAGTAGAGCCCAATGGCAGTACTTC
.	.	TRBV2	13	TRBJ1-1	CASMFSGNTEAFF	TGTGCCAGCATGTTCTCAGGGAACACTGAAGCTTTCTTT
TRBD1	few	TRBV11-3	15	TRBJ1-6	CASSRDRGNNSPLHF	TGTGCCAGCAGCAGGGACAGGGGGAACAATTCACCCCTCCACTTT
.	once	TRBV7-9	14	TRBJ2-3	CASSLPRPMDTQYF	TGTGCCAGCAGTCTCCCACGCCCTATGGATACGCAGTATTTT
TRBD2	.	TRBV18	14	TRBJ2-7	CASSPERGVYEQYF	TGTGCCAGCTCACCCGAGCGGGGGGTATACGAGCAGTACTTC
TRBD1	.	TRBV29-1	14	TRBJ2-5	CSVEDWTGEETQYF	TGCAGCGTTGAAGATTGGACAGGAGAAGAGACCCAGTACTTC
.	.	TRBV9	15	TRBJ1-1	CASSVAGLHNTEAFF	TGTGCCAGCAGCGTAGCGGGATTACATAACACTGAAGCTTTCTTT
TRBD1	.	TRBV4-1	17	TRBJ2-7	CASSQEMGQGFNYEQYF	TGCGCCAGCAGCCAAGAGATGGGACAGGGATTTAACTACGAGCAGTACTTC
TRBD1	few	TRBV13	14	TRBJ1-1	CASRGQGQGTEAFF	TGTGCCAGCAGGGGACAGGGACAGGGGACTGAAGCTTTCTTT
TRBD1	.	TRBV4-2	16	TRBJ2-3	CASSQAGTGSTDTQYF	TGTGCCAGCAGCCAAGCCGGGACAGGGAGCACAGATACGCAGTATTTT